The 8 T cell receptor beta chains in this list originate from one sample, sequenced in a study of blood T cell repertoires in COVID-19. Using immunoSEQ multiplex PCR, the repertoire was profiled, and TCRdb retains in-frame clones only, with some absent. Among around 210,000 clones listed, 88% were seen once. Sequencing was carried out using peripheral blood. These receptors all stem from a man aged 18 to 29 with active or convalescent COVID-19.

The chain employs TRBV7-2 and TRBJ2-7, with 9 bases fitting TRBD1. The CDR3 contains 15 residues. The germline V gene has CDR1 SGHTA and CDR2 FQGNSA. J lost 3 bases, V lost 6 bases, and 9 bases had no gene match. The CDR3 DNA sequence: TGTGCCAGCAGTCCGACCGGGACAGGGTTCTACGAGCAGTACTTC. Translating it yields CASSPTGTGFYEQYF.

The chain employs TRBV6-1 and TRBJ1-4; 10 positions match TRBD1. CDR3 length equals 16 residues. Germline V lookup: CDR1 MNHNS, CDR2 SASEGT. V shed 0 bases, J shed 9 bases, and the junction held 7 bases outside the gene matches. CDR3 sequence: CASSEARGTGVQKLFF. In DNA, the CDR3 is TGTGCCAGCAGTGAAGCGAGGGGGACAGGGGTACAAAAACTGTTTTTT.

The chain recombines TRBV30 with TRBJ2-3; TRBD2 agrees at 7 bases. The CDR3 runs to 14 residues. After removal of 2 bases from V and 7 bases from J, the junction contained 9 bases not matched to a gene. Germline-derived CDR1 and CDR2 are GTSNPN and SVGIG (reference sequence). The CDR3 nucleotides read TGTGCCTGGAGTTCGTCGGGGGGACGAAATACGCAGTATTTT. Its protein is CAWSSSGGRNTQYF.

This chain connects TRBV2 to TRBJ2-3; D perhaps matches TRBD2 (6 bases). Per the germline V gene, CDR1 is SNHLY and CDR2 is FYNNEI. Trimming shortened V by 6 bases and J by 2 bases, and 18 bases separated the two germline ends. The CDR3 sequence is 16 residues long. This chain's CDR3 is CASRRGLSGHTDTQYF. DNA for the CDR3: TGTGCCAGCAGGAGGGGCCTTAGCGGACACACAGATACGCAGTATTTT.

The chain couples TRBV30 to TRBJ1-1; no reliable D call. Looked up from germline, CDR1 is GTSNPN and CDR2 is SVGIG (reference sequence). The CDR3 contains 13 residues. The germline V and J ends were trimmed by 5 bases and 4 bases, with 14 bases remaining between them. The CDR3 sequence: CAWDLPPSTEAFF. The CDR3 nucleotides are TGTGCCTGGGATCTCCCCCCTTCCACTGAAGCTTTCTTT.

The rearrangement uses TRBV5-6 and TRBJ2-7; D unclear. The CDR3 runs 11 residues. Trimming shortened V by 0 bases and J by 6 bases, and 4 bases separated the two germline ends. Germline V gene data show CDR1 as SGHDT and CDR2 as YYEEEE. CDR3 region: CASSLVGEQYF. In DNA form, the CDR3 reads TGTGCCAGCAGCTTGGTCGGCGAGCAGTACTTC.

This clone occurred once. V gene TRBV5-1 combines with J gene TRBJ2-7; D may be TRBD1 (6 bases). The CDR3 runs to 14 residues. CDR1 is SGHRS and CDR2 is YFSETQ in the germline V gene. Trimming took 1 base from V and 5 from J, leaving 13 bases between them. CDR3 loop: CASSLQGLPNEQYF. In DNA, the CDR3 is TGCGCCAGCAGCTTGCAGGGGCTTCCAAACGAGCAGTACTTC.

The V call is TRBV7-3, the J call TRBJ2-1, with 12 positions matching TRBD2. Germline V gene sequence: CDR1 SGHTA, CDR2 FQGTGA. With V trimmed by 2 bases and J by 8 bases, 10 bases remained unmatched. The CDR3 runs to 17 residues. The DNA of the CDR3 is TGTGCCAGCAGCTTAGGGACTAGCGGGCGACAGTCCCATGAGCAGTTCTTC. Translated, it gives CASSLGTSGRQSHEQFF.